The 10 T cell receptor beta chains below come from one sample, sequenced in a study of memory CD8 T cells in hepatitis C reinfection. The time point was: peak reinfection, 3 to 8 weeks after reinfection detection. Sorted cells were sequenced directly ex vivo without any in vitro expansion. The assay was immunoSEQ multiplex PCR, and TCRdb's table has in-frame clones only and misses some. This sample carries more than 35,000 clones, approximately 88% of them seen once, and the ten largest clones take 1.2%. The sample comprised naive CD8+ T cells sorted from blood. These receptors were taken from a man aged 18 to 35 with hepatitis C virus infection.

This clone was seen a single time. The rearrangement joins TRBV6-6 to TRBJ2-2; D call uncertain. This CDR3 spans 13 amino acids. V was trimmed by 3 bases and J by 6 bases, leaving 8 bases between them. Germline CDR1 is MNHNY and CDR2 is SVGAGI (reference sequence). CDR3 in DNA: TGTGCCAGCAGTTATATGTCCCCCGGGGAGCTGTTTTTT. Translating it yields CASSYMSPGELFF.

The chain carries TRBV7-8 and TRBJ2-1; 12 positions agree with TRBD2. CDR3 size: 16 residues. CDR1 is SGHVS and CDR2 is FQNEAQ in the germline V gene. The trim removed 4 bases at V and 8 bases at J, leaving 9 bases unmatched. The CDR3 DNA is TGTGCCAGCAGCTCTGCTAGCGGGGGGGCTTCGGATGAGCAGTTCTTC. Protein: CASSSASGGASDEQFF. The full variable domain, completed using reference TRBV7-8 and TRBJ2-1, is GAGVSQSPRYKVAKRGQDVALRCDPISGHVSLFWYQQALGQGPEFLTYFQNEAQLDKSGLPSDRFFAERPEGSVSTLKIQRTQQEDSAVYLCASSSASGGASDEQFFGPGTRLTVL.

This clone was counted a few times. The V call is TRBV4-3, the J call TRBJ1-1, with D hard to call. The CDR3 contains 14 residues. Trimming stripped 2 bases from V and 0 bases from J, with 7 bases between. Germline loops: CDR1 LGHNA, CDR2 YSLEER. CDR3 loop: CASSQFHMNTEAFF. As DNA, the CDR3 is TGCGCCAGCAGCCAATTTCACATGAACACTGAAGCTTTCTTT.

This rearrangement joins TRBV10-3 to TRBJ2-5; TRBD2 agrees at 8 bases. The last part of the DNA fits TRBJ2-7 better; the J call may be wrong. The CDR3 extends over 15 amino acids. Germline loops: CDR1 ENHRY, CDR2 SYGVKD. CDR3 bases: TGTGCCATCAGTGAGTCGAGTCTAGCGGGTTACGAGCAGTACTTC. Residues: CAISESSLAGYEQYF.

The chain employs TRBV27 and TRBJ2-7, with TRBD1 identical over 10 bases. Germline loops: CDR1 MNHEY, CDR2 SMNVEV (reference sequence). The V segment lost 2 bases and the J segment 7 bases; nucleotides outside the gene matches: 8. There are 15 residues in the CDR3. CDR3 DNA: TGTGCCAGCAGTTTAGGGACAGGGGCGCCGTTAGAGCAGTACTTC. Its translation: CASSLGTGAPLEQYF.

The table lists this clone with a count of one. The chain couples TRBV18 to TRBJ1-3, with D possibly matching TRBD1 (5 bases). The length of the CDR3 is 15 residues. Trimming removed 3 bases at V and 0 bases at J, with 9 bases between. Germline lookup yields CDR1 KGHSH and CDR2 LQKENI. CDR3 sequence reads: CASSPEGLSGNTIYF. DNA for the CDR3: TGTGCCAGCTCACCTGAGGGACTCTCTGGAAACACCATATATTTT.

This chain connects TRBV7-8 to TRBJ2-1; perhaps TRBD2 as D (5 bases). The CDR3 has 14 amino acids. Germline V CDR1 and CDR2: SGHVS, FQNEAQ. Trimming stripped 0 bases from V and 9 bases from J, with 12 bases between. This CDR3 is CASSLARLAGEQFF. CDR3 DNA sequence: TGTGCCAGCAGCTTAGCTCGGCTAGCCGGTGAGCAGTTCTTC.

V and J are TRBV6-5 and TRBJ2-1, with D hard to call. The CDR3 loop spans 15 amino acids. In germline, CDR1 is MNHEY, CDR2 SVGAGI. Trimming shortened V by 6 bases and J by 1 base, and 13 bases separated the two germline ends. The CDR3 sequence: CASSLKTGSYNEQFF. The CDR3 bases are TGTGCCAGCAGCCTAAAGACTGGATCCTACAATGAGCAGTTCTTC.

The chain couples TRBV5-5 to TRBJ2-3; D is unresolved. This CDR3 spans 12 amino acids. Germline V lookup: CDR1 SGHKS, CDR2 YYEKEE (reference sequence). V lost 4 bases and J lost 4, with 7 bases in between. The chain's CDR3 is CASSPPPDTQYF. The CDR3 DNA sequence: TGTGCCAGCAGCCCCCCTCCAGATACGCAGTATTTT.

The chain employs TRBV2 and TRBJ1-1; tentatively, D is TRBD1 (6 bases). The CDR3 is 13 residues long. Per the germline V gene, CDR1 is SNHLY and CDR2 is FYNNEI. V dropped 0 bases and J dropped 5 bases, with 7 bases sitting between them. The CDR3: CASSEARGTEAFF. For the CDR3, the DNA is TGTGCCAGCAGTGAAGCGAGGGGGACTGAAGCTTTCTTT.